Shown below are 24 T cell receptor beta chains from a single sample sequenced in a study of neurological immune-mediated disorders. MiXCR, run by TCRdb on the 5' RACE reads, gives a single entry per CDR3 protein. Here the sample spans 55,000 or so distinct CDR3 sequences, over 4% being singletons. Sequencing was performed on PBMCs. The receptor source for this set is a man aged 45-65 years with multiple sclerosis.

Only a few counts were recorded for this clonotype. This chain joins TRBV6-5 and TRBJ1-5; D not resolved. This CDR3 region has 13 residues. Per germline, CDR1 MNHEY and CDR2 SVGAGI. Trimming removed 0 bases from V and 5 bases from J, with 5 bases in between. The CDR3 here is CASSYSLDQPQHF. The CDR3 DNA reads as TGTGCCAGCAGTTACTCCCTGGATCAGCCCCAGCATTTT.

The chain has TRBV6-5 and TRBJ1-1, with 7 bases that match TRBD1. This CDR3 has 14 amino acids. The J segment lost 4 bases and the V segment lost 6 bases, leaving 8 bases of the junction unmatched. Germline loops: CDR1 MNHEY, CDR2 SVGAGI. CDR3 residues: CASSRDRDPTEAFF. The CDR3 bases are TGTGCCAGCAGCCGTGACAGGGACCCCACTGAAGCTTTCTTT.

Many counts were recorded for this clonotype. The chain joins TRBV6-5 to TRBJ1-1, with a possible D match to TRBD1 (5 bases). Trimming left V 6 bases short and J 0 bases short, with 11 bases between. The germline gives CDR1 MNHEY, CDR2 SVGAGI. The CDR3 spans 14 residues. The CDR3 DNA reads TGTGCCAGCAGCGCAGGGAGCATGAACACTGAAGCTTTCTTT. Its translation is CASSAGSMNTEAFF.

This clonotype occurred many times. The V call is TRBV5-1, the J call TRBJ2-3; 9 bases map to TRBD1. After removal of 1 base from V and 6 bases from J, the junction contained 3 bases not matched to a gene. The CDR3 is 14 amino acids. From germline, CDR1 is SGHRS and CDR2 YFSETQ. This CDR3 is CASSLIGTGDTQYF. The DNA for the CDR3 is TGCGCCAGCAGCTTGATCGGGACAGGGGATACGCAGTATTTT.

This clonotype was detected many times. The chain has TRBV5-5 and TRBJ2-3, with 10 bases that match TRBD2. The germline V gene has CDR1 SGHKS and CDR2 YYEKEE (reference sequence). The trim removed 0 bases at V and 0 bases at J, leaving 10 bases unmatched. This CDR3 has 19 residues. The CDR3 nucleotides read TGTGCCAGCAGCTTGGCCTGGCTAGCGGGGGCTCTTAGCACAGATACGCAGTATTTT. Its translation: CASSLAWLAGALSTDTQYF.

This clonotype was seen at least ten times. The chain employs TRBV27 and TRBJ1-4; 7 bases are shared with TRBD1. The junction had 9 bases not matched to a gene; V was cut back by 4 bases and J by 10 bases. CDR3 size: 14 residues. Germline V lookup: CDR1 MNHEY, CDR2 SMNVEV (reference sequence). The CDR3 region has the DNA TGTGCCAGCAGTTCCGACAGGGAAGTAGCAAAACTGTTTTTT. Translation gives CASSSDREVAKLFF.

V is TRBV10-3 and J is TRBJ2-3; 8 positions agree with TRBD2. The CDR3 extends over 14 amino acids. V was pared by 10 bases and J by 0 bases, with 6 bases of the junction left unmatched. In germline, CDR1 is ENHRY, CDR2 SYGVKD. The CDR3 bases are TGTGCCACCTTAGCGGGGCTCAGCACAGATACGCAGTATTTT. Translation gives CATLAGLSTDTQYF.

This rearrangement joins TRBV29-1 to TRBJ2-4, with a tentative D call TRBD1 (5 bases). This CDR3 has 12 amino acids. Germline V gives CDR1 SQVTM, CDR2 ANQGSEA. Trimming cost V 4 bases and J 1 base, with 5 bases left between them. In DNA form, the CDR3 reads TGCAGCGTTGCAGGGGCCAAAAACATTCAGTACTTC. It is translated as CSVAGAKNIQYF.

This clonotype has just a few counts. A much larger clone differs by one base, so this may be a read error. The J gene is TRBJ1-4, the V gene TRBV20-1; no definite D call. Germline V lookup: CDR1 DFQATT, CDR2 SNEGSKA (reference sequence). Deletions cut 2 bases from V and 3 bases from J, with 7 bases between. The length of the CDR3 is 13 residues. In DNA form, the CDR3 reads TGCAGTGCTAGACAGAAGCCTAATGAAAAACTGTTTTTT. Translation gives CSARQKPNEKLFF.

In this sample, this clonotype turned up many times. The chain is built from TRBV15 and TRBJ2-7, with 7 bases aligning to TRBD1. CDR1 is LNHNV and CDR2 is YYDKDF in the germline V gene (reference sequence). J lost 0 bases, V lost 1 base, and 6 bases had no gene match. The CDR3 is made up of 16 amino acids. The CDR3 coding sequence is TGTGCCACCAGCAGAGGGACGACAGGGATCTCCTACGAGCAGTACTTC. Protein sequence: CATSRGTTGISYEQYF.

This clonotype showed up many times. This chain uses TRBV3-1 with TRBJ2-1, with 11 bases matching TRBD2. V lost 6 bases and J lost 7; bases outside the gene matches: 5. This CDR3 region has 14 residues. The germline V gene encodes CDR1 LGHDT and CDR2 YNNKEL (reference sequence). The CDR3 spells CASSRLAGNNEQFF. In DNA form, the CDR3 reads TGTGCCAGCAGTCGACTAGCGGGGAATAATGAGCAGTTCTTC.

This clonotype was counted many times. The rearrangement links TRBV7-6 to TRBJ1-1; D perhaps matches TRBD1 (5 bases). Trimming pared 2 bases from V and 2 bases from J, leaving 9 bases between. CDR3 size: 14 residues. The germline gives CDR1 SGHVS, CDR2 FNYEAQ. In nucleotides, the CDR3 is TGTGCCAGCAGCTTAAGGGGACCAAACACTGAAGCTTTCTTT. It is translated as CASSLRGPNTEAFF.

This clonotype was seen many times. The chain links TRBV20-1 to TRBJ2-2, with unresolved D. V lost 6 bases and J lost 3, with 14 bases in between. The CDR3 extends over 14 amino acids. The germline gives CDR1 DFQATT, CDR2 SNEGSKA (reference sequence). The CDR3 DNA reads as TGCAGTGCGGACGGTGAGGTGGACACCGGGGAGCTGTTTTTT. Translation gives CSADGEVDTGELFF.

To note about this clonotype: This may stem from a read error, because a much larger clone lies one nucleotide away. V usage is TRBV3-1 and J usage is TRBJ2-7; 7 positions agree with TRBD2. Germline CDR1 LGHDT, CDR2 YNNKEL (reference sequence). Trimming at V came to 3 bases and at J to 6 bases, leaving 11 bases not matched to a gene. This CDR3 region has 15 residues. The chain's CDR3 is CASSHRTRGSTEQYF. The CDR3 nucleotides read TGTGCCAGCAGCCACAGGACTAGAGGGAGTACCGAGCAGTACTTC.

This clonotype was counted ten times or more. V gene TRBV5-5 combines with J gene TRBJ2-1, with a possible D match to TRBD1 (5 bases). CDR3 length: 11 amino acids. Trimming pared 3 bases from V and 10 bases from J, leaving 8 bases between. Germline V gene lookup returns CDR1 SGHKS and CDR2 YYEKEE (reference sequence). CDR3 coding DNA: TGTGCCAGCAGCTACCGACAGGAGCAGTTCTTC. Translated: CASSYRQEQFF.

Notes on this clonotype: The germline gene is not matched at one end of the junction; a read error may be the cause. The chain recombines TRBV20-1 with TRBJ1-6, with 9 bases lining up with TRBD1. The CDR3 totals 14 residues. From germline, CDR1 is DFQATT and CDR2 SNEGSKA (reference sequence). The chain's CDR3 is CSALRTGEDSPLNF. The CDR3 DNA follows: TGCAGTGCACTTCGGACAGGGGAGGATTCACCCCTCAACTTT.

This clonotype was recorded at least ten times. The chain combines TRBV12-3 or TRBV12-4 with TRBJ2-7, with 10 bases lining up with TRBD2. The CDR3 totals 16 residues. V lost 8 bases, J lost 1 base, and 11 bases stayed unmatched. The CDR3 DNA sequence: TGTGCCAGCGGATCGAATTGGGGACTAGCGTCCTACGAGCAGTACTTC. Its protein is CASGSNWGLASYEQYF.

There are many counts of this clonotype. The chain combines TRBV7-9 with TRBJ2-7; D is uncertain. This CDR3 has 9 residues. V lost 8 bases, J lost 7 bases, and 6 bases lay in between. From germline, CDR1 is SEHNR and CDR2 FQNEAQ (reference sequence). Here the CDR3 reads CASGHEQYF. The CDR3, as DNA: TGTGCCAGCGGGCATGAGCAGTACTTC.

Ten or more counts support this clonotype. The genes are TRBV7-2 and TRBJ2-2; 13 nucleotides align to TRBD2. Trimming took 8 bases from V and 5 from J; bases not matched to a gene: 8. Germline V gene data show CDR1 as SGHTA and CDR2 as FQGNSA. The CDR3 consists of 16 residues. CDR3 DNA sequence: TGTGCCAGCCAACTAGCGGGGGGGCCGGTAACCGGGGAGCTGTTTTTT. Translating gives CASQLAGGPVTGELFF.

The chain combines TRBV20-1 with TRBJ1-5, with D unclear. The germline V gene encodes CDR1 DFQATT and CDR2 SNEGSKA (reference sequence). The length of the CDR3 is 17 residues. V was clipped by 0 bases and J by 4 bases, with 19 bases between them. CDR3 nucleotides: TGCAGTGCTAGAGATGGAGCGCGAGGTCTTCGGAATCAGCCCCAGCATTTT. Translating gives CSARDGARGLRNQPQHF.

The table lists this clonotype with many counts. V gene TRBV7-9 combines with J gene TRBJ2-1, with D perhaps TRBD2 (5 bases). Germline V gives CDR1 SEHNR, CDR2 FQNEAQ (reference sequence). This CDR3 spans 15 amino acids. Trimming removed 7 bases from V and 0 bases from J, with 13 bases in between. CDR3 protein: CASTPRGSSYNEQFF. CDR3 bases: TGTGCCAGCACCCCGCGAGGGAGCTCCTACAATGAGCAGTTCTTC.

This clonotype was counted at least ten times. The rearrangement links TRBV7-6 to TRBJ2-3, with D hard to call. Germline V gene lookup returns CDR1 SGHVS and CDR2 FNYEAQ. CDR3 length: 13 residues. V was cut by 6 bases and J by 6 bases, with 13 bases left in between. CDR3 amino acids: CASSPFDLDTQYF. Here the CDR3 DNA reads TGTGCCAGCAGTCCTTTTGATCTGGATACGCAGTATTTT.

V and J are TRBV20-1 and TRBJ2-1, with D hard to call. The CDR3 sequence is 14 residues long. Germline assignment: CDR1 DFQATT and CDR2 SNEGSKA (reference sequence). Deletions cut 0 bases from V and 5 bases from J, with 11 bases between. The CDR3 DNA is TGCAGTGCTAGAGATCGAGAAAATCACAATGAGCAGTTCTTC. Its protein is CSARDRENHNEQFF.

This clonotype was observed many times. V is TRBV4-1 and J is TRBJ2-5; 7 nucleotides line up with TRBD1. Germline V gives CDR1 MGHRA, CDR2 YSYEKL. V dropped 1 base and J dropped 2; count of bases not matched to a gene: 10. This CDR3 spans 17 amino acids. DNA for the CDR3: TGCGCCAGCAGCCAAGGAGGTGGACAGGAGCTACAAGAGACCCAGTACTTC. Encoded protein: CASSQGGGQELQETQYF.